A single sample gave rise to the 23 T cell receptor beta chains below, sequenced in a study of T cell responses to AZD1222 COVID-19 vaccine. Repertoires were generated with immunoSEQ multiplex PCR, while TCRdb's copy carries only in-frame clones and drops some. The table records roughly 75,000 clones, roughly 91% of them present only once. Sequences were derived from peripheral blood, sampled 28 days after the second AZD1222 dose. These receptor sequences come from an adult who received the AZD1222 COVID-19 vaccine.

J is TRBJ2-7 and V is TRBV18; TRBD2 aligns across 7 bases. This CDR3 comprises 13 residues. The germline CDR1 and CDR2 sequences are KGHSH and LQKENI. After removal of 6 bases from V and 4 bases from J, the junction contained 6 bases not matched to a gene. CDR3 region: CASSLVGGYEQYF. CDR3 coding DNA: TGTGCCAGCTCCCTTGTCGGGGGGTACGAGCAGTACTTC.

J is TRBJ2-5 and V is TRBV4-3, with TRBD2 matching 9 bases. V was pared by 3 bases and J by 5 bases, with 10 bases of the junction left unmatched. The CDR3 length is 16 residues. Germline V CDR1 and CDR2: LGHNA, YSLEER. CDR3 protein: CASSQGRGGRAETQYF. CDR3 DNA: TGCGCCAGCAGCCAGGGGCGGGGGGGCCGTGCGGAGACCCAGTACTTC.

The chain employs TRBV7-8 and TRBJ2-7; 8 nucleotides match TRBD1. Per germline, CDR1 SGHVS and CDR2 FQNEAQ. CDR3 length: 15 amino acids. J was trimmed by 3 bases and V by 0 bases; bases with no gene match: 4. The CDR3: CASSLAAGGIYEQYF. As DNA, the CDR3 is TGTGCCAGCAGCTTAGCGGCAGGGGGCATCTACGAGCAGTACTTC. The whole variable domain, filled in from reference TRBV7-8 and TRBJ2-7, reads GAGVSQSPRYKVAKRGQDVALRCDPISGHVSLFWYQQALGQGPEFLTYFQNEAQLDKSGLPSDRFFAERPEGSVSTLKIQRTQQEDSAVYLCASSLAAGGIYEQYFGPGTRLTVT.

This chain uses TRBV30 with TRBJ2-4; D not certain. This CDR3 comprises 15 residues. CDR1 GTSNPN and CDR2 SVGIG come from the germline V gene (reference sequence). V was trimmed by 0 bases and J by 3 bases, leaving 12 bases between them. The CDR3 protein is CAWSVKTVLKNIQYF. CDR3 coding DNA: TGTGCCTGGAGTGTAAAGACCGTCCTCAAAAACATTCAGTACTTC.

The genes are TRBV14 and TRBJ1-1; D not resolved. The ends were cut back, 1 base at V and 1 base at J, with 4 bases in the middle. From germline, CDR1 is SGHDN and CDR2 FVKESK. The CDR3 covers 13 residues. In DNA form, the CDR3 reads TGTGCCAGCAGCCAAGGACGGAACACTGAAGCTTTCTTT. Its translation: CASSQGRNTEAFF.

In this sample, this clone turned up once. V and J are TRBV6-9 and TRBJ2-7, with D tentatively TRBD2 (5 bases). The V gene's germline CDR1 is MNHGY and CDR2 SVAAGI. Deletions cut 8 bases from V and 1 base from J, with 9 bases between. This CDR3 is built from 12 residues. The CDR3: CASPGGSYEQYF. As DNA, the CDR3 is TGTGCCAGCCCCGGCGGGTCCTACGAGCAGTACTTC.

V and J are TRBV24-1 and TRBJ1-2; D gene unclear. The CDR3 length is 12 residues. Germline V CDR1 and CDR2: KGHDR, SFDVKD. Trimming left V 2 bases short and J 8 bases short, with 8 bases between. The CDR3: CATSDSYDGYTF. CDR3 DNA: TGTGCCACCAGTGATTCTTATGACGGCTACACCTTC.

V gene TRBV7-9 combines with J gene TRBJ2-7; D is unresolved. Between the trimmed V and J ends, which lost 8 bases and 1 base, there was a span of 9 bases. CDR1 and CDR2 (germline): SEHNR, FQNEAQ (reference sequence). This CDR3 spans 12 amino acids. The CDR3 sequence: CASQRDSYEQYF. DNA of the CDR3: TGTGCCAGCCAAAGGGATTCCTACGAGCAGTACTTC. Full variable domain (missing parts from reference TRBV7-9 and TRBJ2-7): DTGVSQNPRHKITKRGQNVTFRCDPISEHNRLYWYRQTLGQGPEFLTYFQNEAQLEKSRLLSDRFSAERPKGSFSTLEIQRTEQGDSAMYLCASQRDSYEQYFGPGTRLTVT.

The rearrangement joins TRBV19 to TRBJ2-3; tentative D call: TRBD1 (6 bases). Germline loops: CDR1 LNHDA, CDR2 SQIVND (reference sequence). The ends were cut back, 4 bases at V and 1 base at J, with 15 bases in the middle. The CDR3 runs to 16 residues. The CDR3: CASSTDRSYGTDTQYF. The CDR3 coding sequence is TGTGCCAGTAGTACCGACAGGAGTTATGGCACAGATACGCAGTATTTT.

J is TRBJ1-2 and V is TRBV6-5; perhaps TRBD1 as D (6 bases). The V gene's germline CDR1 is MNHEY and CDR2 SVGAGI. The CDR3 has 13 amino acids. With 9 bases removed from V and 7 bases from J, the gap between germline ends came to 18 bases. The CDR3 is CASQGIRGGGYTF. CDR3 sequence (DNA): TGTGCCAGTCAGGGGATTAGGGGAGGTGGCTACACCTTC.

This clone is medium-sized in the sample. The genes are TRBV29-1 and TRBJ1-2, with a weak D call TRBD1 (5 bases). This CDR3 is built from 11 residues. V lost 7 bases and J lost 6, with 12 bases in between. The germline CDR1 and CDR2 sequences are SQVTM and ANQGSEA. Here the CDR3 DNA reads TGCAGCGCCCTGGGGGGGGATGGCTACACCTTC. Amino acids: CSALGGDGYTF. The full variable domain, in which reference TRBV29-1 and TRBJ1-2 provide the parts outside the CDR3, is SAVISQKPSRDICQRGTSLTIQCQVDSQVTMMFWYRQQPGQSLTLIATANQGSEATYESGFVIDKFPISRPNLTFSTLTVSNMSPEDSSIYLCSALGGDGYTFGSGTRLTVV.

This chain uses TRBV5-6 with TRBJ1-2; D gene ambiguous. Trimming removed 2 bases from V and 0 bases from J, with 11 bases in between. Germline V gene lookup returns CDR1 SGHDT and CDR2 YYEEEE. The CDR3 contains 15 residues. This CDR3 reads CASSFWQMTNYGYTF. The CDR3 coding sequence is TGTGCCAGCAGCTTCTGGCAGATGACTAACTATGGCTACACCTTC. Combining the CDR3 with reference TRBV5-6 and TRBJ1-2 gives the whole variable domain DAGVTQSPTHLIKTRGQQVTLRCSPKSGHDTVSWYQQALGQGPQFIFQYYEEEERQRGNFPDRFSGHQFPNYSSELNVNALLLGDSALYLCASSFWQMTNYGYTFGSGTRLTVV.

The chain couples TRBV4-3 to TRBJ1-2; no clear D. The germline V and J ends were trimmed by 2 bases and 1 base, with 14 bases remaining between them. The CDR3 sequence is 16 residues long. Looked up from germline, CDR1 is LGHNA and CDR2 is YSLEER. CDR3 sequence (DNA): TGCGCCAGCAGCCAAATACACAGTTTTCTTAACTATGGCTACACCTTC. It codes for CASSQIHSFLNYGYTF.

This chain links TRBV2 with TRBJ2-6; D is perhaps TRBD1 (5 bases). The germline V gene encodes CDR1 SNHLY and CDR2 FYNNEI. The CDR3 totals 17 residues. V was clipped by 4 bases and J by 4 bases, with 17 bases between them. The CDR3 reads CASSANIGASGANVLTF. For the CDR3, the DNA is TGTGCCAGCAGTGCTAATATAGGGGCGAGCGGGGCCAACGTCCTGACTTTC.

The chain combines TRBV3-1 (or the pseudogene TRBV3-2) with TRBJ2-7; 11 nucleotides align to TRBD2. CDR3 size: 18 residues. The ends lost 2 bases at V and 1 base at J; junction bases unmatched: 10. CDR1 and CDR2 from the germline V gene are LGHDT and YNNKEL (reference sequence). For the CDR3, the DNA is TGTGCCAGCAGCCAACCCCCCCTCTCTAGCGGGGGGTCCTACGAGCAGTACTTC. Amino acid sequence: CASSQPPLSSGGSYEQYF.

This rearrangement joins TRBV2 to TRBJ1-2; D perhaps matches TRBD1 (5 bases). The CDR3 has 15 amino acids. V was cut by 3 bases and J by 2 bases, with 13 bases left in between. Germline CDR1 SNHLY, CDR2 FYNNEI. CDR3 region: CASSEIRGSNYGYTF. In nucleotides, the CDR3 is TGTGCCAGCAGTGAGATTAGGGGATCCAACTATGGCTACACCTTC.

The V call is TRBV27, the J call TRBJ1-2, with a possible D match to TRBD1 (6 bases). V was clipped by 5 bases and J by 2 bases, with 9 bases between them. Germline loops: CDR1 MNHEY, CDR2 SMNVEV (reference sequence). This CDR3 is 13 amino acids long. CDR3 residues: CASSMDRNYGYTF. The CDR3 bases are TGTGCCAGCAGTATGGACAGAAACTATGGCTACACCTTC.

The rearrangement links TRBV5-4 to TRBJ2-1; perhaps TRBD2 as D (6 bases). The germline V gene encodes CDR1 SGHNT and CDR2 YYREEE (reference sequence). Trimming took off 0 bases at V and 9 bases at J, with 13 bases between the two ends. The CDR3 is made up of 14 amino acids. CDR3 loop: CASSLAGLPTEQFF. The CDR3 DNA reads TGTGCCAGCAGCTTGGCGGGACTCCCAACTGAGCAGTTCTTC.

This chain connects TRBV3-1 (or the pseudogene TRBV3-2) to TRBJ2-2; D is perhaps TRBD1 (6 bases). Trimming left V 1 base short and J 3 bases short, with 6 bases between. The CDR3 is 14 residues long. Germline V gives CDR1 LGHDT, CDR2 YNNKEL (reference sequence). CDR3 residues: CASSQGGHTGELFF. In nucleotides, the CDR3 is TGTGCCAGCAGCCAAGGGGGGCACACCGGGGAGCTGTTTTTT.

The chain recombines TRBV11-1 with TRBJ1-1; the D is unclear. This CDR3 is built from 11 residues. Germline lookup yields CDR1 SGHAT and CDR2 FQDESV (reference sequence). V was shortened by 2 bases and J by 8 bases, with 6 bases between the two germline ends. The CDR3, as DNA: TGTGCCAGCAGCTTACCCGGGGAAGCTTTCTTT. It is translated as CASSLPGEAFF.

CDR3 nucleotides: TGTGCCAGCAGCAAACCGGGACAGGCAGTCGAGCAGTACTTC. Protein: CASSKPGQAVEQYF. The rearrangement joins TRBV5-4 to TRBJ2-7; TRBD1 matches 8 bases. CDR1 is SGHNT, CDR2 YYREEE, per germline (reference sequence). This CDR3 spans 14 amino acids. V shed 4 bases and J 6 bases; nucleotides not matched to a gene: 9.

The gene calls are TRBV6-5 and TRBJ2-5; 10 bases are shared with TRBD1. V was clipped by 8 bases and J by 5 bases; unmatched bases: 11. The CDR3 contains 15 residues. Germline values: CDR1 MNHEY, CDR2 SVGAGI. This CDR3 is CASHTRDRGSETQYF. CDR3 coding DNA: TGTGCCAGCCACACCCGGGACAGGGGATCGGAGACCCAGTACTTC.

V is TRBV12-3 or TRBV12-4 and J is TRBJ2-5; D not certain. The CDR3 is made up of 12 amino acids. V was trimmed by 2 bases and J by 7 bases, leaving 8 bases between them. CDR3 protein: CASSLNGGTQYF. CDR3 in DNA: TGTGCCAGCAGTTTAAATGGCGGGACCCAGTACTTC.